This TCR beta chain was sequenced during a study of read filtering for tumor transcriptome and immune sequencing (TCRdb year 2020). At the level of the whole study: The cohort consisted of some 17 male and roughly 15 female patients, with a mean age of roughly 70 years and an age range of roughly 40 to 85. Under revised international staging, about 8 patients fell into R-ISS I, 15 or so into R-ISS II and 7 into R-ISS III. Whole-transcriptome libraries were prepared with the TruSeq RNA Access Library Prep Kit after DNase treatment. Per sample, about 3.5 to 11 million TCR-region mapped reads were obtained with IR-seq, compared with only about 80 to 1,300 with RNA-seq. Using the same bone marrow samples, the study ran both targeted immune repertoire sequencing and bulk whole-transcriptome sequencing and then compared the TCR repertoires from each method. As a main aim, a read-filtering strategy for immune repertoire data was addressed, with the specific question being whether clonotypes supported by a single read should be removed. Overall results and qualifications from the work: Compared with RNA-seq, IR-seq captured clonotypes at much higher depth and more reliably, and a smaller IR-seq throughput was enough to identify most shared clonotypes. When single-read clonotypes were removed, the proportions of shared clonotypes in IR-seq and RNA-seq correlated more strongly. In IR-seq, 80% to 85% of clonotypes but about 3.5% of total reads were represented by single-read clonotypes, whereas in RNA-seq, about 76% of clonotypes and approximately 45% of reads were represented by single-read clonotypes. The sorted CD138-negative fraction was a mixed bone marrow immune population, not purified T cells.

The Immunoverse kit was used to build TCR libraries from roughly 370 ng RNA, with molecular barcoded adaptors covering alpha/delta and beta/gamma chains. TCR library preparation used the same RNA that went into transcriptome sequencing. Sequencing of the TCR libraries was done on an Illumina HiSeq 4000 with 2 x 150 cycles. As for the authors' bioinformatics: With MiXCR, TCR reads were aligned to human V, D, J and C references and assembled into CDR3 clonotypes, with quality filtering and error correction included. The tcR package in R was used to analyze clonotype counts and gene usage diversity. For inspection of raw mapping reads, RNA-seq reads were mapped by STAR aligner version 2.5.3a onto GRCh37 of the human genome. IR-seq fastq files were randomly downsampled with Seqtk 1.3 to test the effect of sequencing depth on detected clonotypes. TCRdb passed the public sequencing reads through fastp at Q25 and MiXCR, retaining productive beta sequences. Rows with one shared CDR3 protein collapse into an entry with the most common genes and DNA. Clone size and V and J calls follow TCRdb, not the original study. For this sample there are roughly 500 distinct CDR3 sequences; over 70% appear just once. The biggest ten clones account for roughly half of the sample.

Points on this clonotype: Its antigen is currently not known. There are no base qualities to consult, and no much larger clone falls within one base.

Each patient had bone marrow sampled at the time of active disease. Ficoll-Hypaque density gradient centrifugation was used to isolate the bone marrow mononuclear cells. Myeloma plasma cells were removed and CD138-negative cells were collected by negative selection after labeling with CD138 magnetic microbeads on a MACS separator. Flow cytometry with CD138 antibodies on an Attune NxT was used to check how pure the isolated cells were. Total RNA was extracted using TRIzol reagent and was quantified on a NanoDrop spectrophotometer. Paired RNA-seq and IR-seq were performed on each patient's CD138-negative bone marrow sample. The V end loses 5 bases and the J end loses 6 bases, and a stretch of 8 bases separates them. Counted from cysteine to phenylalanine, this CDR3 has 12 amino acids. The CDR3 DNA has 36 bases and is translated from base 1. CDR1 is given as SGHVS and CDR2 as FQNEAQ, both from the germline V gene.

Material for sequencing was a population of CD138-negative cells sorted from bone marrow. The cell subset or site label of this sample denotes: bone marrow mononuclear cells depleted of CD138+ plasma/myeloma cells by negative magnetic selection. This clonotype was sampled from a donor at least 40 years old with multiple myeloma. This table probably holds off-target reads from a library built for another chain. This chain is built from TRBV7-8 and TRBJ2-1; TRBD2 is a weak D gene call, 5 bases matching. The DNA reads TGTGCCAGCAGCCCTGGAGGCAATGAGCAGTTCTTC. Its protein product is CASSPGGNEQFF.